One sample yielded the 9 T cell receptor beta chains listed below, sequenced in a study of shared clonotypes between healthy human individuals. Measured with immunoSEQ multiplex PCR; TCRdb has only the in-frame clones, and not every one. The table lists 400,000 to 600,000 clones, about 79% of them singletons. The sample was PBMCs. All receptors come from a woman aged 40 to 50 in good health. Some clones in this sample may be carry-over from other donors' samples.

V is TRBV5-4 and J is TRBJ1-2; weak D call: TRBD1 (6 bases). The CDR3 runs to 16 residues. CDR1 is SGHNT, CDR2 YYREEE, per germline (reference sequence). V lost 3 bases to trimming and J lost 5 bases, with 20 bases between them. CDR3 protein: CASSSTGGLLGYGYTF. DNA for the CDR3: TGTGCCAGCAGCTCGACGGGGGGGCTCCTAGGATATGGCTACACCTTC.

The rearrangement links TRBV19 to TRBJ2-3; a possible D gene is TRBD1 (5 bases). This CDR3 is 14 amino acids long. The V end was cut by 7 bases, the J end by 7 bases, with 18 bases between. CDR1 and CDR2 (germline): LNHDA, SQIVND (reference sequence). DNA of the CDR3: TGTGCCAGTACCCCAGGGCCCTCGGCCAATACGCAGTATTTT. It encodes CASTPGPSANTQYF. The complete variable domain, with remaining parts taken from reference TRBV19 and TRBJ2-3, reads DGGITQSPKYLFRKEGQNVTLSCEQNLNHDAMYWYRQDPGQGLRLIYYSQIVNDFQKGDIAEGYSVSREKKESFPLTVTSAQKNPTAFYLCASTPGPSANTQYFGPGTRLTVL.

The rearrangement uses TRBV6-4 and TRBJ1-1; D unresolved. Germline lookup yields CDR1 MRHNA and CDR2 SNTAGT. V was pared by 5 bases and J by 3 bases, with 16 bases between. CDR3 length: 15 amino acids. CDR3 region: CASSPEGGRDTEAFF. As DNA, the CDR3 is TGTGCCAGCAGTCCGGAGGGAGGGAGGGACACTGAAGCTTTCTTT.

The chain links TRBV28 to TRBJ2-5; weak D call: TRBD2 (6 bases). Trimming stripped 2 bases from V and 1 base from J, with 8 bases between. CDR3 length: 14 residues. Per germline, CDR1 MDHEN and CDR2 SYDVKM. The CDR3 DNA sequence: TGTGCCAGCAGTTTAGGAGGGGCCCAAGAGACCCAGTACTTC. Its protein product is CASSLGGAQETQYF.

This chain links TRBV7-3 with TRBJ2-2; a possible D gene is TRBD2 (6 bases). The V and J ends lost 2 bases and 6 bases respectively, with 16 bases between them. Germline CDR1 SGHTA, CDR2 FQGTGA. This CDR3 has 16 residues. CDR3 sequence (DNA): TGTGCCAGCAGCTTAGTGTCCGGGAGAACGGCCGGGGAGCTGTTTTTT. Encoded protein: CASSLVSGRTAGELFF.

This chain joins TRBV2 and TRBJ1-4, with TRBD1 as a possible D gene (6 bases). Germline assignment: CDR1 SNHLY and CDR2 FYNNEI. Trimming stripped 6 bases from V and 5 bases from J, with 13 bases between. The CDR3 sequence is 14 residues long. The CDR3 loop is CASRRQVRNEKLFF. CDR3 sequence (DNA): TGTGCCAGCAGAAGACAGGTCCGCAATGAAAAACTGTTTTTT.

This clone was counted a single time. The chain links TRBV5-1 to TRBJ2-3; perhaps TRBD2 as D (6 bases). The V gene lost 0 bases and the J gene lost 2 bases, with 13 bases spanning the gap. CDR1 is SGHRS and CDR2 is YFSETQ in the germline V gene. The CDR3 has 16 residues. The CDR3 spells CASSLAASGYTDTQYF. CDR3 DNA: TGCGCCAGCAGCTTGGCGGCGAGCGGGTACACAGATACGCAGTATTTT.

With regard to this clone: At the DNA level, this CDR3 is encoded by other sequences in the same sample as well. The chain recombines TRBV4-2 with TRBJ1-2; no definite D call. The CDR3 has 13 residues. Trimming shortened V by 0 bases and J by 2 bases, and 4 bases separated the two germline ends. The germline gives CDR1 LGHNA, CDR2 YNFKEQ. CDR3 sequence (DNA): TGTGCCAGCAGCCAAGAGGGGAACTATGGCTACACCTTC. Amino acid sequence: CASSQEGNYGYTF.

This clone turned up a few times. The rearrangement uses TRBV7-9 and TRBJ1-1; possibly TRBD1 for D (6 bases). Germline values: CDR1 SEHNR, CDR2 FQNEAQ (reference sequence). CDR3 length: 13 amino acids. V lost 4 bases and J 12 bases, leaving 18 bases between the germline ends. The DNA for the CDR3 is TGTGCCAGCAGCTCCCAAGAGGGGGTGATCTCTTTCTTT. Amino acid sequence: CASSSQEGVISFF.